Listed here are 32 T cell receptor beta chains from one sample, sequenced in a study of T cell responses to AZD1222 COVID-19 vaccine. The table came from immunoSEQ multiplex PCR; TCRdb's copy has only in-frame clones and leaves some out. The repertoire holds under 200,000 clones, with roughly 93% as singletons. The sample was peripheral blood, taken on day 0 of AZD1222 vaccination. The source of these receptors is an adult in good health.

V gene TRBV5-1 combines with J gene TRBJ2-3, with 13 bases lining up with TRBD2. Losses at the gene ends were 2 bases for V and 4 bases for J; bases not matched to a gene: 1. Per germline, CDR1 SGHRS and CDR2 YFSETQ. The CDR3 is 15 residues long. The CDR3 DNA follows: TGCGCCAGCAGCTTACTAGCGGGGGGGTCAGATACGCAGTATTTT. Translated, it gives CASSLLAGGSDTQYF.

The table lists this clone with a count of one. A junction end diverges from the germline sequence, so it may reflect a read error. CDR3 bases: TGTGCCAGCAGCCTAACCGTCGGGACTATGTACCATTTT. It is translated as CASSLTVGTMYHF. V is TRBV12-3 or TRBV12-4 and J is TRBJ2-3; 7 bases line up with TRBD2. The CDR3 sequence is 13 residues long.

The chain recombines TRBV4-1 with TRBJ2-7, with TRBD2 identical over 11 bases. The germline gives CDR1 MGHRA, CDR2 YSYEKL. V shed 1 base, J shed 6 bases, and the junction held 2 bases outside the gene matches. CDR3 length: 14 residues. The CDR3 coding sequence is TGCGCCAGCAGCCAAGTAGGGACTAGCGGCGAGCAGTACTTC. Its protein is CASSQVGTSGEQYF.

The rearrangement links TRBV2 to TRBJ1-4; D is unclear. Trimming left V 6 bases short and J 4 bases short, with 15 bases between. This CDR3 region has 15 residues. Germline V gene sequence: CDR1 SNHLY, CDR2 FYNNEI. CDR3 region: CASRDYRVGNEKLFF. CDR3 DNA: TGTGCCAGCAGGGATTACCGGGTGGGTAATGAAAAACTGTTTTTT.

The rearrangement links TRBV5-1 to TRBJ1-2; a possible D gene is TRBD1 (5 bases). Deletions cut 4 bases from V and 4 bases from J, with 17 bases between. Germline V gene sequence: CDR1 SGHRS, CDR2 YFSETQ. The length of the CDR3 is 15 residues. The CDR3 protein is CASSIETEIGYGYTF. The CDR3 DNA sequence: TGCGCCAGCAGCATCGAGACAGAGATAGGCTATGGCTACACCTTC. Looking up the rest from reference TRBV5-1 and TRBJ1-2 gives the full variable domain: KAGVTQTPRYLIKTRGQQVTLSCSPISGHRSVSWYQQTPGQGLQFLFEYFSETQRNKGNFPGRFSGRQFSNSRSEMNVSTLELGDSALYLCASSIETEIGYGYTFGSGTRLTVV.

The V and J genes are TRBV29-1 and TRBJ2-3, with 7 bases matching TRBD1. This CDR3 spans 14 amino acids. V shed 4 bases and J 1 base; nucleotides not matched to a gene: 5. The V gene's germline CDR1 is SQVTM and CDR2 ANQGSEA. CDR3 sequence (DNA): TGCAGCGTTGTCAGGGGGTTTGGCACAGATACGCAGTATTTT. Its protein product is CSVVRGFGTDTQYF.

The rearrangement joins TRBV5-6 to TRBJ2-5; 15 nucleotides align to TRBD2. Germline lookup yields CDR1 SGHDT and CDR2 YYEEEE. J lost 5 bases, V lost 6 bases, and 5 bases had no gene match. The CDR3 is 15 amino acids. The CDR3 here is CASTGTSGGRETQYF. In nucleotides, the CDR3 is TGTGCCAGCACTGGGACTAGCGGGGGGCGGGAGACCCAGTACTTC.

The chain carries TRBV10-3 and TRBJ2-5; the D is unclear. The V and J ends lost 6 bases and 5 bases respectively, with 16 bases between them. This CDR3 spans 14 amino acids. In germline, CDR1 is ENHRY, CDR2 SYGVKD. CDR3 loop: CAISPASPGETQYF. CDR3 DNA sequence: TGTGCCATCAGCCCTGCAAGTCCCGGGGAGACCCAGTACTTC.

The CDR3 DNA reads TGTGCCAGCTCACCAGAGGTTAAGGGCACTGAAGCTTTCTTT. As protein: CASSPEVKGTEAFF. This chain connects TRBV18 to TRBJ1-1; D unresolved. Looked up from germline, CDR1 is KGHSH and CDR2 is LQKENI. Trimming shortened V by 2 bases and J by 4 bases, and 11 bases separated the two germline ends. The CDR3 runs to 14 residues.

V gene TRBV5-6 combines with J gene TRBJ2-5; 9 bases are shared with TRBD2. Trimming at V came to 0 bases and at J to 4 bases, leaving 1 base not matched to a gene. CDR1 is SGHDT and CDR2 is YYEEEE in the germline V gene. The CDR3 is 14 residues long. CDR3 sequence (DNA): TGTGCCAGCAGCTTGGGCGGGGGGGCAGAGACCCAGTACTTC. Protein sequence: CASSLGGGAETQYF.

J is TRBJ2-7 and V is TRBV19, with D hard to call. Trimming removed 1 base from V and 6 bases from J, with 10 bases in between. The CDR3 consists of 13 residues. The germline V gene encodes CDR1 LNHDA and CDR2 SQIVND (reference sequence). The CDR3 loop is CASSIGQFSEQYF. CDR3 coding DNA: TGTGCCAGTAGTATAGGCCAGTTCTCCGAGCAGTACTTC.

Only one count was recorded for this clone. CDR3 loop: CASSHGSSYGYTF. The CDR3 DNA sequence: TGCGCCAGCAGCCATGGAAGTAGCTATGGCTACACCTTC. The rearrangement uses TRBV10-1 and TRBJ1-2, with D hard to call. Deletions cut 6 bases from V and 4 bases from J, with 12 bases between. The CDR3 runs 13 residues. The germline gives CDR1 WNHNN, CDR2 SYGVQD (reference sequence).

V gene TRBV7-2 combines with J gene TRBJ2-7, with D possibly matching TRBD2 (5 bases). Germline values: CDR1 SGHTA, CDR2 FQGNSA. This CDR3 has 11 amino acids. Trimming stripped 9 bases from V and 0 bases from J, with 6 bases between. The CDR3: CARGSSYEQYF. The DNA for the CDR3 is TGTGCCAGGGGGAGCTCCTACGAGCAGTACTTC.

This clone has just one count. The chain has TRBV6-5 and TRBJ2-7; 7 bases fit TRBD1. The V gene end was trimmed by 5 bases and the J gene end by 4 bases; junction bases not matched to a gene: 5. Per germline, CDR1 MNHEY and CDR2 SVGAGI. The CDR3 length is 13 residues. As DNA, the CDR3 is TGTGCCAGCAGTCAGACAGGGATTTACGAGCAGTACTTC. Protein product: CASSQTGIYEQYF.

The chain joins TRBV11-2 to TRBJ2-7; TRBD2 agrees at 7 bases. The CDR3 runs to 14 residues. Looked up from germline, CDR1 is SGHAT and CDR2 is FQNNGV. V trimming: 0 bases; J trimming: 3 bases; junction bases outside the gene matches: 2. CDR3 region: CASSLDERGYEQYF. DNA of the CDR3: TGTGCCAGCAGCTTAGATGAGCGGGGCTACGAGCAGTACTTC.

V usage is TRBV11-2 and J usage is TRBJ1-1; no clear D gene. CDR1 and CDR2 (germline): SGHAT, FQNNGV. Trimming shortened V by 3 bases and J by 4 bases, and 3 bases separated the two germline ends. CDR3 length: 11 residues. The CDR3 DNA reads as TGTGCCAGCAGCTTCGGCACTGAAGCTTTCTTT. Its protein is CASSFGTEAFF.

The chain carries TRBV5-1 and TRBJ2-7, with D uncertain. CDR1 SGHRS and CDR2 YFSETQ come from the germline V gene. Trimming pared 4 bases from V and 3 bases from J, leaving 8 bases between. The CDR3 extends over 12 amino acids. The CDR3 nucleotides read TGCGCCAGCAGCCTACACAGCTACGAGCAGTACTTC. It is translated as CASSLHSYEQYF.

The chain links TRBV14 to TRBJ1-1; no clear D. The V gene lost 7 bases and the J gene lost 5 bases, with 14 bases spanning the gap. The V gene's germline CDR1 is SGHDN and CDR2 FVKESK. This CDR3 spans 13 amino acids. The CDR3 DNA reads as TGTGCCAGCATGAAAAACCCCGGGACTGAAGCTTTCTTT. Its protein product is CASMKNPGTEAFF.

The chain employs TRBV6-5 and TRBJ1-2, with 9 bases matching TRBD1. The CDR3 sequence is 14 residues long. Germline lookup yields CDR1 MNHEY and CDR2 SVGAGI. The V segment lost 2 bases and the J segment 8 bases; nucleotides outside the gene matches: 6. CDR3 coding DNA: TGTGCCAGCAGTTACGGTAACAGGGGGCGCGGCTACACCTTC. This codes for CASSYGNRGRGYTF.

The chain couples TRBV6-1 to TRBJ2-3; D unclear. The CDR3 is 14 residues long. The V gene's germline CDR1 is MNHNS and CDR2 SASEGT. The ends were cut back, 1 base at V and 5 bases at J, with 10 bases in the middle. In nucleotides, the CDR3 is TGTGCCAGCAGTGAAGGGGGTAACAGAGATACGCAGTATTTT. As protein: CASSEGGNRDTQYF.

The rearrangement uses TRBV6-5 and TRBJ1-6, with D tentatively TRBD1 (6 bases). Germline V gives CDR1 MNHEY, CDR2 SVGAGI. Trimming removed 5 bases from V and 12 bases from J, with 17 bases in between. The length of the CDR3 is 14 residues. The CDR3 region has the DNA TGTGCCAGCAGTCCAGACAGGTCCAGGTTACCCCTCCACTTT. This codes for CASSPDRSRLPLHF.

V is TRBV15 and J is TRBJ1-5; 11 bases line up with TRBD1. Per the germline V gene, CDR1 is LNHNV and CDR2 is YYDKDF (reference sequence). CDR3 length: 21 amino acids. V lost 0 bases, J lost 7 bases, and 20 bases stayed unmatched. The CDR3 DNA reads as TGTGCCACCAGCAGAGATGACTTACTAGGGCTCGGACAGGGGGCTAGCCAGCCCCAGCATTTT. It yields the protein CATSRDDLLGLGQGASQPQHF.

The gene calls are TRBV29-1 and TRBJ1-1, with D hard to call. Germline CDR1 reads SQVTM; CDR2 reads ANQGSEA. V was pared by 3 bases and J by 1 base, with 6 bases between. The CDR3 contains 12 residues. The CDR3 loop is CSVDLENTEAFF. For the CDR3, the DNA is TGCAGCGTTGATTTAGAGAACACTGAAGCTTTCTTT.

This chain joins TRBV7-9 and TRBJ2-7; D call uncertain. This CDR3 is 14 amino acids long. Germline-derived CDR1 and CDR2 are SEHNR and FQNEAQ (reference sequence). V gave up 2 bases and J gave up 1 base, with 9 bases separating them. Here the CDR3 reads CASSLSSGSYEQYF. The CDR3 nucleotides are TGTGCCAGCAGCTTAAGTTCGGGTTCCTACGAGCAGTACTTC.

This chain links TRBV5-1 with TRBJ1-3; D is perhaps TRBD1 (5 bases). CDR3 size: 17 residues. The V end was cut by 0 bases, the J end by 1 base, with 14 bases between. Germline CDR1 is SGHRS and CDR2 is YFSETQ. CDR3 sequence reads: CASSLAREGFSGNTIYF. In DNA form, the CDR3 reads TGCGCCAGCAGCTTGGCCCGGGAGGGGTTTTCTGGAAACACCATATATTTT.

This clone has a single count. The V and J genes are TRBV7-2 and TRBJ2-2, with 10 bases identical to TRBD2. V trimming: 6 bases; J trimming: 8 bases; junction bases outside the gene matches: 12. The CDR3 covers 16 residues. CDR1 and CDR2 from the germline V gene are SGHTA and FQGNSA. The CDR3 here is CASSRAAGLASGELFF. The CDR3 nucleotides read TGTGCCAGCAGTCGCGCAGCGGGACTAGCGTCAGGGGAGCTGTTTTTT.

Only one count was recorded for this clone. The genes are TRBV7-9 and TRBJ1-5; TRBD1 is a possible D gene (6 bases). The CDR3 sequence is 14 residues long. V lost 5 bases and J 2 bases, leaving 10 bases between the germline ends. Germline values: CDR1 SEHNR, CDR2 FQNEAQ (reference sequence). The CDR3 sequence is CASSRPGGNQPQHF. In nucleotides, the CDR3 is TGTGCCAGCAGCCGCCCAGGGGGCAATCAGCCCCAGCATTTT.

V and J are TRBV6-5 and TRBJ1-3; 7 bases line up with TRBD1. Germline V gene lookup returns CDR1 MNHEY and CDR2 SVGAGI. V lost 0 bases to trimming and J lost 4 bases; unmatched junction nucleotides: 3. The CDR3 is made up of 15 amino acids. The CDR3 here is CASSYSTGLGNTIYF. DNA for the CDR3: TGTGCCAGCAGTTACTCGACAGGGCTAGGAAACACCATATATTTT.

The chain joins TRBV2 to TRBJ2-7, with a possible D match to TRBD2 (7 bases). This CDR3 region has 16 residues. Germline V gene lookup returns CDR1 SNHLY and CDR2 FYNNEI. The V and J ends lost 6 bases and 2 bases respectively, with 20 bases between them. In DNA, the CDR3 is TGTGCCAGCAGGGGAGGGGGGGCATTTTATCCCTACGAGCAGTACTTC. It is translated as CASRGGGAFYPYEQYF.

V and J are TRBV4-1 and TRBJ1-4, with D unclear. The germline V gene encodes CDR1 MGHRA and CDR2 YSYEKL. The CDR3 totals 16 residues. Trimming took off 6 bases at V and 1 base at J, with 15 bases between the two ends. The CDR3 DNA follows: TGCGCCAGCAGTCAGAATCGGGCGCTAACTAATGAAAAACTGTTTTTT. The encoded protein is CASSQNRALTNEKLFF.

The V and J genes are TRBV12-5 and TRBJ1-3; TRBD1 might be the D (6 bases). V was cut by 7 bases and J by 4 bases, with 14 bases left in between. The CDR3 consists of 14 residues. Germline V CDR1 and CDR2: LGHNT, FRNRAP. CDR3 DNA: TGTGCTAGTGTTGACTGGGGGGCAGGAAACACCATATATTTT. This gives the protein CASVDWGAGNTIYF.

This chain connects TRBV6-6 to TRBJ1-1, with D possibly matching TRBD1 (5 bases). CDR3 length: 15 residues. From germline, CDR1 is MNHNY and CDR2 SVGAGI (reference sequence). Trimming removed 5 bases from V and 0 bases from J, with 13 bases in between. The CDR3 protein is CASSHIRGMNTEAFF. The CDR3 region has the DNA TGTGCCAGCAGTCACATTAGGGGCATGAACACTGAAGCTTTCTTT.